This TCR beta chain was sequenced for a study of cytomegalovirus exposure and HLA in healthy donors. The PCR contained 60 Vbeta and 13 Jbeta primers. The repertoire was sequenced with immunoSEQ multiplex PCR; TCRdb's copy has only in-frame clones and lacks some. The sample has 160,000 or so clones, roughly 85% seen once. V was clipped by 5 bases and J by 4 bases, with 11 bases between them. This CDR3 has 13 residues. Germline V gene lookup returns CDR1 SNHLY and CDR2 FYNNEI. Points on this clone: Its antigen is currently unknown.

Notes on the study in general: Sequencing likely generated an artifact that appeared as a cluster of highly shared sequence variants.

Healthy individuals who donated bone marrow served as the donors. Donors were nominally healthy when sampled, though unrecorded immune exposures were likely. The receptor was isolated from a woman in her 40s in good health and CMV-seronegative. The chain uses TRBV2 and TRBJ1-1; possibly TRBD1 for D (6 bases). Sequencing was done on a sample of PBMCs. The CDR3 region is CASSTDRSTEAFF. CDR3 coding DNA: TGTGCCAGCAGTACCGACAGGTCCACTGAAGCTTTCTTT.